This TCR beta chain was recorded in a study of T cells after yellow fever vaccination. Study results and limitations: Most primary-vaccination clones reappeared after the booster (just under 98% CD4, 88% CD8). From the bulk population, abundant clonotypes could contaminate and appear within FACS-sorted repertoires. A weaker secondary response peaked on day 5, the primary on day 15.

One entry per CDR3 protein, called by TCRdb with MiXCR from the 5' RACE reads. This repertoire shows under 700,000 distinct CDR3 sequences, roughly 17% found once; its top ten account for approximately 15%. This clonotype was counted a few times. The antigen is not known. Trimming pared 0 bases from V and 4 bases from J, leaving 6 bases between. This CDR3 region has 13 residues. Per the germline V gene, CDR1 is SGHRS and CDR2 is YFSETQ. V gene TRBV5-1 combines with J gene TRBJ2-3, with D tentatively TRBD1 (5 bases). This clonotype was sampled from a man in his late teens or twenties who received the YFV17D yellow fever vaccine. Here the sequenced sample was PBMCs, taken 4 to 6 days after the first yellow fever vaccination. Here the CDR3 DNA reads TGCGCCAGCAGCTTGGCGACAGCAGATACGCAGTATTTT. It encodes CASSLATADTQYF.